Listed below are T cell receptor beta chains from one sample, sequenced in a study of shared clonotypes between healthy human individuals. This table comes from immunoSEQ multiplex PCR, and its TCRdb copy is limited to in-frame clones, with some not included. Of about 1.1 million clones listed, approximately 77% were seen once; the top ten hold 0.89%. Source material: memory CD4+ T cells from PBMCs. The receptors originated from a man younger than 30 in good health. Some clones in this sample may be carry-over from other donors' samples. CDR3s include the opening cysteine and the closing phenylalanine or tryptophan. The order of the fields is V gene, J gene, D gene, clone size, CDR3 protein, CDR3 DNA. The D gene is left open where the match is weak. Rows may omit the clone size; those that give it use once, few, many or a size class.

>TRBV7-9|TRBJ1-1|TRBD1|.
CASSFVGQGFFDTEAFF
TGTGCCAGCAGCTTTGTTGGACAGGGGTTTTTTGACACTGAAGCTTTCTTT
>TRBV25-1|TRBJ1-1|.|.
CASRSPGLSGAFF
TGTGCCAGCAGATCGCCGGGACTCTCGGGGGCTTTCTTT
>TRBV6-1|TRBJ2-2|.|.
CASSEARRGTGELFF
TGTGCCAGCAGTGAAGCGCGTCGGGGGACCGGGGAGCTGTTTTTT
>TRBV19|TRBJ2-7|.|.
CASSIAVGREQYF
TGTGCCAGTAGTATAGCAGTCGGCAGGGAGCAGTACTTC
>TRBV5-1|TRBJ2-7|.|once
CASSLDTRGEQYF
TGCGCCAGCAGCTTGGATACCCGGGGCGAGCAGTACTTC
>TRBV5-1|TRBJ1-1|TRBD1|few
CASSLGGTVNTEAFF
TGCGCCAGCAGCTTGGGCGGGACAGTGAACACTGAAGCTTTCTTT
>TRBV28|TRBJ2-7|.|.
CASSSPTRNTEQYF
TGTGCCAGCAGTTCCCCGACTCGTAATACCGAGCAGTACTTC
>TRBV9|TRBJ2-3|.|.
CASSSLTKGKDTQYF
TGTGCCAGCAGCTCACTGACAAAGGGCAAAGATACGCAGTATTTT
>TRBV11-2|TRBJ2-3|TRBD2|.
CASSLSGRGWDTQYF
TGTGCCAGCAGCTTAAGCGGGAGAGGGTGGGATACGCAGTATTTT
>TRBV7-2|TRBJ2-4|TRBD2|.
CASSFGLAGGGNIQYF
TGTGCCAGCAGCTTCGGACTAGCGGGAGGGGGAAACATTCAGTACTTC
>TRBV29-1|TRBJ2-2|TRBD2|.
CRNRGSGRIANTGELFF
TGCAGAAACCGGGGTAGCGGGCGAATCGCGAACACCGGGGAGCTGTTTTTT
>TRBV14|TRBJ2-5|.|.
CASSQTGGTRSVQETQYF
TGTGCCAGCAGCCAAACGGGGGGCACACGGTCTGTCCAAGAGACCCAGTACTTC
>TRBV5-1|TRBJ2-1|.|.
CASSLLSGPPGNEQFF
TGCGCCAGCAGCCTCCTTAGCGGTCCGCCGGGCAATGAGCAGTTCTTC
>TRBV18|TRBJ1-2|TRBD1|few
CASSAGQALGYTF
TGTGCCAGCTCAGCGGGACAGGCCCTTGGCTACACCTTC
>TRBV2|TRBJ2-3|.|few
CASSGGEPQYF
TGTGCCAGCAGTGGGGGTGAGCCGCAGTATTTT
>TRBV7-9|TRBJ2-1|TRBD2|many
CASSSGLAVNEQFF
TGTGCCAGCAGCTCGGGACTAGCGGTCAATGAGCAGTTCTTC
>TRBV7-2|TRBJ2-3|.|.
CASRPQSGLTDTQYF
TGTGCCAGCAGACCCCAATCGGGCCTCACAGATACGCAGTATTTT
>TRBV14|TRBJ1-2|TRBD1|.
CASSQGPTGAPGYTF
TGTGCCAGCAGCCAAGGACCTACAGGGGCTCCTGGCTACACCTTC
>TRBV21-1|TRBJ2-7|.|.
CASSGQGALAGGYEQYF
TGTGCCAGCAGCGGTCAGGGGGCCCTAGCGGGAGGCTACGAGCAGTACTTC
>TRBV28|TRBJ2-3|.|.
CASSLPTGDTQYF
TGTGCCAGCAGCCTCCCCACCGGGGATACGCAGTATTTT
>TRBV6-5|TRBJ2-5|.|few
CASSYTPRGISETQYF
TGTGCCAGCAGTTACACACCCAGGGGTATTTCGGAGACCCAGTACTTC
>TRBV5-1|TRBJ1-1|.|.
CASSGGYFNDEAFF
TGCGCCAGCAGCGGGGGGTACTTCAACGATGAAGCTTTCTTT
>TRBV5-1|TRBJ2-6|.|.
CASSLGQSGANVLTF
TGCGCCAGCAGCTTAGGACAGTCTGGGGCCAACGTCCTGACTTTC
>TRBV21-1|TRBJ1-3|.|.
CASSKAGGGKMSSGNTIYF
TGTGCCAGCAGCAAAGCGGGAGGTGGCAAGATGAGCTCTGGAAACACCATATATTTT
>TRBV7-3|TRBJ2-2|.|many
CASSPQGTGELFF
TGTGCCAGCAGCCCACAGGGCACCGGGGAGCTGTTTTTT
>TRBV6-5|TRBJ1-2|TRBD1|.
CASRDYDRDDGYTF
TGTGCCAGCAGAGATTACGACAGGGATGATGGCTACACCTTC
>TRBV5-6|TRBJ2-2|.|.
CASSLVSAGAAGELFF
TGTGCCAGCAGCTTGGTTAGTGCCGGGGCGGCCGGGGAGCTGTTTTTT
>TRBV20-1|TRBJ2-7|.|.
CSALKTYEQYF
TGCAGTGCGTTAAAGACCTACGAGCAGTACTTC
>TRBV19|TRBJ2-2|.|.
CASIRNTGELFF
TGTGCCAGTATCCGAAACACCGGGGAGCTGTTTTTT
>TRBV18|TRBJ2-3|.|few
CASSPKGDTQYF
TGTGCCAGCTCACCAAAAGGAGATACGCAGTATTTT
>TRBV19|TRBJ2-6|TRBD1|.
CASSKQGALVSGANVLTF
TGTGCCAGTAGTAAGCAGGGGGCTTTAGTCTCCGGGGCCAACGTCCTGACTTTC
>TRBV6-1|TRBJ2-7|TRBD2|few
CASSLTSGRHEQYF
TGTGCCAGCAGCCTTACTAGCGGGAGGCACGAGCAGTACTTC
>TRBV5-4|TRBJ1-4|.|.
CASSSADSEKLFF
TGTGCCAGCAGCTCCGCGGACAGCGAAAAACTGTTTTTT